Each of the 30 T cell receptor beta chains below was sequenced from the same sample in a study of cytomegalovirus exposure and HLA in healthy donors. PCR involved 60 Vbeta and 13 Jbeta primers. Using immunoSEQ multiplex PCR, the repertoire was profiled, and TCRdb retains in-frame clones only, with some absent. Of some 66,000 clones detected, less than 80% appear once; the ten largest clones hold approximately 7.8%. The specimen was PBMCs. Receptors originate from a man aged 55 to 70 in good health and CMV-seropositive.

V gene TRBV25-1 combines with J gene TRBJ2-5, with TRBD2 identical over 9 bases. Germline V gene data show CDR1 as MGHDK and CDR2 as SYGVNS. V lost 2 bases to trimming and J lost 3 bases; unmatched junction nucleotides: 13. The CDR3 runs to 18 residues. CDR3 sequence reads: CASSEKWVAGEEKETQYF. CDR3 in DNA: TGTGCCAGCAGTGAAAAGTGGGTAGCGGGGGAAGAAAAAGAGACCCAGTACTTC.

The rearrangement joins TRBV27 to TRBJ1-1; TRBD1 is a possible D gene (5 bases). V was cut by 0 bases and J by 7 bases, with 12 bases left in between. The CDR3 runs to 14 residues. Germline V gene data show CDR1 as MNHEY and CDR2 as SMNVEV (reference sequence). The CDR3 region has the DNA TGTGCCAGCAGTTTATCTAGACAGTCCTTTGAAGCTTTCTTT. The encoded protein is CASSLSRQSFEAFF.

This sequence joins TRBV5-1 and TRBJ2-3; 8 nucleotides match TRBD2. This CDR3 is 16 amino acids long. Per germline, CDR1 SGHRS and CDR2 YFSETQ. The V segment lost 2 bases and the J segment 3 bases; nucleotides outside the gene matches: 8. CDR3 sequence: CASSFTGGGMTDTQYF. The DNA of the CDR3 is TGCGCCAGCAGCTTTACGGGGGGGGGCATGACAGATACGCAGTATTTT. Full variable domain (remainder filled in from reference TRBV5-1 and TRBJ2-3): KAGVTQTPRYLIKTRGQQVTLSCSPISGHRSVSWYQQTPGQGLQFLFEYFSETQRNKGNFPGRFSGRQFSNSRSEMNVSTLELGDSALYLCASSFTGGGMTDTQYFGPGTRLTVL.

This rearrangement joins TRBV5-4 to TRBJ1-2; perhaps TRBD1 as D (6 bases). The CDR3 runs to 14 residues. The germline CDR1 and CDR2 sequences are SGHNT and YYREEE (reference sequence). The germline V and J ends were trimmed by 4 bases and 4 bases, with 14 bases remaining between them. CDR3 bases: TGTGCCAGCAGCCCTACAGGGTCTGGCTATGGCTACACCTTC. Translated: CASSPTGSGYGYTF.

CDR3 nucleotides: TGTGCCAGCAGCCCCGGGACTTTCTACGAGCAGTACTTC. This sequence encodes CASSPGTFYEQYF. V usage is TRBV5-4 and J usage is TRBJ2-7; possibly TRBD2 for D (6 bases). Germline V gives CDR1 SGHNT, CDR2 YYREEE (reference sequence). The CDR3 extends over 13 amino acids. V was trimmed by 4 bases and J by 3 bases, leaving 11 bases between them.

This sequence joins TRBV5-5 and TRBJ1-6; 8 bases are shared with TRBD1. Trimming cost V 0 bases and J 7 bases; bases outside gene matches: 12. The CDR3 spans 18 residues. In germline, CDR1 is SGHKS, CDR2 YYEKEE (reference sequence). The CDR3: CASSLALGQVGRNSPLHF. CDR3 coding DNA: TGTGCCAGCAGCTTGGCGCTGGGACAGGTGGGTAGGAATTCACCCCTCCACTTT.

The chain recombines TRBV2 with TRBJ2-5; a weak D match, TRBD2 (6 bases). Deletions cut 4 bases from V and 7 bases from J, with 16 bases between. The CDR3 is made up of 14 amino acids. The V gene's germline CDR1 is SNHLY and CDR2 FYNNEI. The CDR3 DNA follows: TGTGCCAGCAGTGCAGTGGGGGGTCTTGGGACCCAGTACTTC. Amino acid sequence: CASSAVGGLGTQYF.

The chain is built from TRBV7-9 and TRBJ2-3, with 14 bases that match TRBD2. Germline V lookup: CDR1 SEHNR, CDR2 FQNEAQ (reference sequence). This CDR3 region has 19 residues. Trimming cost V 3 bases and J 2 bases; bases outside gene matches: 10. CDR3 nucleotides: TGTGCCAGCAGCTTCAAGACCCCGACTAGCGGGGGGGCCACAGATACGCAGTATTTT. It yields the protein CASSFKTPTSGGATDTQYF.

This clone is classed as medium-sized. This chain connects TRBV19 to TRBJ2-7, with TRBD1 matching over 9 bases. Germline V lookup: CDR1 LNHDA, CDR2 SQIVND (reference sequence). The CDR3 extends over 13 amino acids. The ends lost 4 bases at V and 5 bases at J; junction bases unmatched: 3. The CDR3 spells CASSTGTGNEQYF. CDR3 nucleotides: TGTGCCAGTAGTACCGGGACAGGGAACGAGCAGTACTTC. Variable domain in full (rest from reference TRBV19 and TRBJ2-7): DGGITQSPKYLFRKEGQNVTLSCEQNLNHDAMYWYRQDPGQGLRLIYYSQIVNDFQKGDIAEGYSVSREKKESFPLTVTSAQKNPTAFYLCASSTGTGNEQYFGPGTRLTVT.

This clone was seen more than once but under ten times. The genes are TRBV25-1 and TRBJ2-7; 10 bases are shared with TRBD2. CDR3 length: 15 residues. Trimming cost V 4 bases and J 6 bases; bases outside gene matches: 9. Germline CDR1 is MGHDK and CDR2 is SYGVNS. The CDR3 DNA reads as TGTGCCAGCAGTGTAAAGACTAGCGGGCCAGGCGAGCAGTACTTC. It translates to CASSVKTSGPGEQYF.

V gene TRBV19 combines with J gene TRBJ2-4, with 9 positions matching TRBD1. This CDR3 comprises 15 residues. Germline assignment: CDR1 LNHDA and CDR2 SQIVND (reference sequence). The V and J ends lost 10 bases and 6 bases, in that order; junction bases with no gene match: 13. The CDR3 DNA reads TGTGCCACCAAGCCACAGGGGGCCGGAATAAACATTCAGTACTTC. It translates to CATKPQGAGINIQYF.

The chain uses TRBV6-1 and TRBJ2-5; 9 bases are a match to TRBD1. Per the germline V gene, CDR1 is MNHNS and CDR2 is SASEGT. The CDR3 extends over 15 amino acids. V lost 6 bases, J lost 1 base, and 6 bases stayed unmatched. The DNA of the CDR3 is TGTGCCAGCAGGAGGGGACAGGGCTTCCAAGAGACCCAGTACTTC. This codes for CASRRGQGFQETQYF.

This chain links TRBV11-3 with TRBJ2-1; 7 nucleotides agree with TRBD2. Trimming at V came to 1 base and at J to 5 bases, leaving 8 bases not matched to a gene. The CDR3 is made up of 16 amino acids. Germline values: CDR1 SGHNT, CDR2 YENEEA. For the CDR3, the DNA is TGTGCCAGCAGCTTAGTCGGGGGGAGTATCGACAATGAGCAGTTCTTC. As protein: CASSLVGGSIDNEQFF.

The chain recombines TRBV7-2 with TRBJ1-3, with 7 bases identical to TRBD1. With 3 bases clipped from V and 4 bases from J, the junction kept 6 bases outside the gene matches. This CDR3 comprises 15 residues. CDR1 is SGHTA, CDR2 FQGNSA, per germline. The CDR3 DNA follows: TGTGCCAGCAGCTTTAGCATGGGACAGGGAAACACCATATATTTT. It codes for CASSFSMGQGNTIYF.

V gene TRBV5-5 combines with J gene TRBJ2-6, with D hard to call. Germline CDR1 is SGHKS and CDR2 is YYEKEE (reference sequence). Deletions cut 6 bases from V and 6 bases from J, with 13 bases between. The CDR3 extends over 14 amino acids. The DNA for the CDR3 is TGTGCCAGCACCAACACATATTCGGCCAACGTCCTGACTTTC. Translation gives CASTNTYSANVLTF. Full variable domain (missing parts from reference TRBV5-5 and TRBJ2-6): DAGVTQSPTHLIKTRGQQVTLRCSPISGHKSVSWYQQVLGQGPQFIFQYYEKEERGRGNFPDRFSARQFPNYSSELNVNALLLGDSALYLCASTNTYSANVLTFGAGSRLTVL.

The CDR3 DNA sequence: TGCGCCAGCAGCCCGACGGGGATCTCCTATAATTCACCCCTCCACTTT. This encodes CASSPTGISYNSPLHF. The chain joins TRBV5-1 to TRBJ1-6; D unresolved. CDR1 SGHRS and CDR2 YFSETQ come from the germline V gene. V was cut by 4 bases and J by 0 bases, with 11 bases left in between. The CDR3 is 16 amino acids.

The chain couples TRBV19 to TRBJ1-2, with 7 bases identical to TRBD1. This CDR3 region has 14 residues. The trim removed 3 bases at V and 4 bases at J, leaving 5 bases unmatched. Germline V CDR1 and CDR2: LNHDA, SQIVND (reference sequence). The CDR3 DNA follows: TGTGCCAGTAGTATGGTAGGGGGCGTCTATGGCTACACCTTC. Translated, it gives CASSMVGGVYGYTF.

This clone was seen a few times. The V and J genes are TRBV4-1 and TRBJ2-7; 9 nucleotides line up with TRBD2. CDR1 is MGHRA and CDR2 is YSYEKL in the germline V gene. Unmatched junction bases numbered 4, after V lost 5 bases and J lost 5 bases. There are 13 residues in the CDR3. DNA for the CDR3: TGCGCCAGCAGCAGTCGACTAGCGGACGAGCAGTACTTC. This codes for CASSSRLADEQYF.

CDR3 nucleotide sequence: TGTGCCAGCAGCCTTCAGGGGGCCCTTAAAGGCTACACCTTC. Translating it yields CASSLQGALKGYTF. The rearrangement links TRBV5-4 to TRBJ1-2; 8 bases agree with TRBD1. Trimming at V came to 4 bases and at J to 8 bases, leaving 10 bases not matched to a gene. The CDR3 extends over 14 amino acids. Germline-derived CDR1 and CDR2 are SGHNT and YYREEE (reference sequence).

The chain combines TRBV5-1 with TRBJ2-7, with a tentative D call TRBD1 (5 bases). The germline V and J ends were trimmed by 5 bases and 3 bases, with 12 bases remaining between them. CDR1 SGHRS and CDR2 YFSETQ come from the germline V gene. This CDR3 spans 13 amino acids. In DNA, the CDR3 is TGCGCCAGCAGACCCACCACAGGCTACGAGCAGTACTTC. Translated, it gives CASRPTTGYEQYF.

The V call is TRBV27, the J call TRBJ1-2; no firm D call. This CDR3 is built from 13 residues. Germline V CDR1 and CDR2: MNHEY, SMNVEV (reference sequence). V lost 6 bases and J lost 10, with 18 bases in between. DNA of the CDR3: TGTGCCAGCAGCCTTTGGCCCGCAGAAGACTACACCTTC. Amino acids: CASSLWPAEDYTF.

The chain combines TRBV21-1 with TRBJ2-3; the table names TRBD2, a call not compared with the DNA. TRBV21-1 is flagged as a pseudogene. This CDR3 is built from 14 residues. This chain's CDR3 is CASRGGTGTDTQYF. For the CDR3, the DNA is TGTGCCAGCAGGGGCGGGACTGGGACAGATACGCAGTATTTT.

The chain joins TRBV6-1 to TRBJ2-4, with D possibly TRBD1 on 6 matching bases. CDR1 is MNHNS, CDR2 SASEGT, per germline. Trimming pared 4 bases from V and 1 base from J, leaving 14 bases between. The CDR3 is 16 amino acids. The CDR3 region has the DNA TGTGCCAGCAGTGGATTCAGGGGTTTCGCCAAAAACATTCAGTACTTC. This encodes CASSGFRGFAKNIQYF.

The chain combines TRBV6-5 with TRBJ2-1, with 9 bases matching TRBD2. Per germline, CDR1 MNHEY and CDR2 SVGAGI. The CDR3 contains 16 residues. Trimming took 4 bases from V and 7 from J; bases not matched to a gene: 11. The chain's CDR3 is CASSSGGAGGPNEQFF. In DNA, the CDR3 is TGTGCCAGCAGTTCCGGGGGGGCGGGAGGGCCGAATGAGCAGTTCTTC.

The V gene is TRBV7-9, the J gene TRBJ1-3; TRBD1 aligns across 9 bases. V gave up 6 bases and J gave up 8 bases; unmatched junction bases: 8. The CDR3 sequence is 14 residues long. The V gene's germline CDR1 is SEHNR and CDR2 FQNEAQ (reference sequence). CDR3 DNA sequence: TGTGCCAGCAGTTATACAGGGGGCAGAGACACCATATATTTT. Amino acids: CASSYTGGRDTIYF.

The chain links TRBV6-5 to TRBJ2-2; 7 bases line up with TRBD2. Germline-derived CDR1 and CDR2 are MNHEY and SVGAGI. V was pared by 6 bases and J by 3 bases, with 4 bases of the junction left unmatched. This CDR3 region has 14 residues. Here the CDR3 DNA reads TGTGCCAGCAGACTAGCGAGATACACCGGGGAGCTGTTTTTT. It is translated as CASRLARYTGELFF.

The chain employs TRBV25-1 and TRBJ2-2; possibly TRBD2 for D (5 bases). This CDR3 spans 15 amino acids. Trimming cost V 6 bases and J 1 base, with 12 bases left between them. Germline assignment: CDR1 MGHDK and CDR2 SYGVNS. CDR3 in DNA: TGTGCCAGCAGGGATACTAGGCGGAACACCGGGGAGCTGTTTTTT. As protein: CASRDTRRNTGELFF.

This sequence joins TRBV2 and TRBJ1-2; D may be TRBD1 (6 bases). CDR3 length: 12 residues. Between the trimmed V and J ends, which lost 7 bases and 6 bases, there was a span of 12 bases. Germline CDR1 and CDR2: SNHLY and FYNNEI. The DNA for the CDR3 is TGTGCCAGCAACAGGGAAGGAGATGGCTACACCTTC. It codes for CASNREGDGYTF.

There are a few counts of this clone. The chain employs TRBV20-1 and TRBJ1-1; a weak D match, TRBD1 (5 bases). Germline V lookup: CDR1 DFQATT, CDR2 SNEGSKA (reference sequence). This CDR3 is 11 amino acids long. V lost 7 bases and J lost 6, with 12 bases in between. The CDR3 bases are TGCAGTGTACTGCGGACACCTGAAGCTTTCTTT. Its protein is CSVLRTPEAFF.

Of note for this clone: The sample has other DNA sequences that encode this CDR3 too. The rearrangement joins TRBV5-1 to TRBJ2-5; D ambiguous. From germline, CDR1 is SGHRS and CDR2 YFSETQ. V dropped 0 bases and J dropped 2 bases, with 11 bases sitting between them. CDR3 length: 15 residues. CDR3: CASSLAPGVQETQYF. In DNA, the CDR3 is TGCGCCAGCAGCTTGGCCCCCGGAGTTCAAGAGACCCAGTACTTC.